This TCR beta chain was retrieved from a study of T cell responses to AZD1222 COVID-19 vaccine. Findings and limits, study-wide: Spike was spanned by vaccine-associated CD4 TCRs, which were dominant at 160-218 and 743-854.

A remark on this clone: Its antigen is currently unknown.

The germline CDR1 and CDR2 sequences are SGHNT and YYREEE (reference sequence). The CDR3 has 16 amino acids. The germline V and J ends were trimmed by 4 bases and 1 base, with 17 bases remaining between them. Produced via immunoSEQ multiplex PCR; TCRdb's table is partial and in-frame only. The sample yields 120,000 or so clones, roughly 90% seen once. The V gene is TRBV5-4, the J gene TRBJ2-5, with D perhaps assigned TRBD1 or TRBD2 (5 bases each). The sequence was collected from an adult in good health. The input for sequencing was peripheral blood, taken on day 0 of AZD1222 vaccination. The CDR3 protein is CASSPNTGAGQETQYF. The CDR3 DNA follows: TGTGCCAGCAGCCCGAACACCGGGGCTGGCCAAGAGACCCAGTACTTC. The complete variable domain, with remaining parts taken from reference TRBV5-4 and TRBJ2-5, reads ETGVTQSPTHLIKTRGQQVTLRCSSQSGHNTVSWYQQALGQGPQFIFQYYREEENGRGNFPPRFSGLQFPNYSSELNVNALELDDSALYLCASSPNTGAGQETQYFGPGTRLLVL.